The entry below gives a single T cell receptor (beta chain) sequence along with its context. V lost 8 bases and J lost 2, with 9 bases in between. This CDR3 is built from 12 residues. Germline lookup yields CDR1 WNHNN and CDR2 SYGVQD (reference sequence). Profiling relied on immunoSEQ multiplex PCR, and the TCRdb table lists in-frame clones only, not all of them. The sample lists about 120,000 clones, about 94% seen once, with about 3.6% in the top ten. This entry belongs to a study of control samples from healthy donors and cancer patients. This chain connects TRBV10-1 to TRBJ2-5, with D perhaps matching TRBD1 (6 bases). The TCR was taken from a man aged 30 to 45 in good health. The material sequenced was blood. CDR3 protein: CASGDKQETQYF. CDR3 sequence (DNA): TGCGCCAGCGGGGACAAACAAGAGACCCAGTACTTC.